This T cell receptor (beta chain) was recorded in a study of molecular identifiers for immune sequencing clone quantification. Overall study findings and caveats: Barcode-sharing identical TCR molecules could underestimate highly expanded clone sizes.

This clonotype has at least ten counts. Its matching antigen is unknown. Making the bulk TCR libraries relied on previously described methods and listed TCR primers. TCRdb ran MiXCR on the PCR reads and lists one entry per CDR3 protein. The repertoire has about 320,000 distinct CDR3 sequences, about a fifth of them found once; the top ten carry 0.7% to 0.9%. The V and J ends lost 1 base and 2 bases, in that order; junction bases with no gene match: 7. The germline V gene encodes CDR1 MGHDK and CDR2 SYGVNS. CDR3 length: 16 residues. Libraries from naive CD8 cells were generated from about 20,000 to 1,000,000 sorted cells (with 10%, 30% or 50% RNA).

The source of this sequence is a human donor in good health. Some libraries in this study had Jurkat cell RNA spiked in. V gene TRBV25-1 combines with J gene TRBJ1-1; 7 nucleotides match TRBD1. The specimen sequenced was naive CD8+ T cells from blood, with Jurkat cell RNA spiked in. Described subset: FACS-sorted CD8+CD4-CCR7+CD45RA+ naive T cells. The CDR3 bases are TGTGCCAGCAGTGAATTGGGGACAGACCTTAACACTGAAGCTTTCTTT. Its translation: CASSELGTDLNTEAFF.